These 27 T cell receptor beta chains came from one sample sequenced in a study of blood T cell repertoires in COVID-19. TCRdb's table, derived via immunoSEQ multiplex PCR, lists solely in-frame clones and lacks some. The data contain some 260,000 clones, around four fifths of them singletons. The source material was PBMCs or T cells enriched from blood (not recorded which). The source of these receptors is a man aged 25-45 years with acute COVID-19.

The V and J genes are TRBV28 and TRBJ1-2, with 7 bases identical to TRBD1. J was trimmed by 2 bases and V by 6 bases; bases with no gene match: 9. The CDR3 covers 15 residues. The V gene's germline CDR1 is MDHEN and CDR2 SYDVKM. The CDR3 coding sequence is TGTGCCAGCAGGTTACAGGGACAGCGGAACTATGGCTACACCTTC. The encoded protein is CASRLQGQRNYGYTF.

The gene calls are TRBV6-5 and TRBJ2-3; 12 bases map to TRBD2. Germline CDR1 reads MNHEY; CDR2 reads SVGAGI. V lost 10 bases to trimming and J lost 4 bases; unmatched junction nucleotides: 9. The CDR3 covers 15 residues. Here the CDR3 DNA reads TGTGCCACGGGCCGGACTAGCGGGGTCCCAGATACGCAGTATTTT. The encoded protein is CATGRTSGVPDTQYF.

The chain recombines TRBV18 with TRBJ1-3; TRBD1 matches at 7 bases. J was trimmed by 2 bases and V by 3 bases; bases with no gene match: 4. This CDR3 contains 15 residues. CDR1 KGHSH and CDR2 LQKENI come from the germline V gene. The CDR3 DNA reads as TGTGCCAGCTCACCTGACAGGGTCGCTGGAAACACCATATATTTT. Protein: CASSPDRVAGNTIYF.

The V gene is TRBV14, the J gene TRBJ1-2; TRBD1 aligns across 7 bases. The CDR3 runs to 13 residues. Germline V gene data show CDR1 as SGHDN and CDR2 as FVKESK. The V gene end was trimmed by 3 bases and the J gene end by 5 bases; junction bases not matched to a gene: 3. In DNA form, the CDR3 reads TGTGCCAGCAGCCACCCAGGGGGGTATGGCTACACCTTC. Its protein product is CASSHPGGYGYTF.

Ten or more counts support this clone. This chain connects TRBV7-3 to TRBJ1-2; D unresolved. Germline V CDR1 and CDR2: SGHTA, FQGTGA. V lost 5 bases to trimming and J lost 2 bases, with 15 bases between them. The CDR3 length is 15 residues. CDR3 in amino acids: CASSPNSVTNYGYTF. The DNA for the CDR3 is TGTGCCAGCAGCCCGAACTCGGTCACGAACTATGGCTACACCTTC.

This clone was recorded once. J is TRBJ1-6 and V is TRBV7-9, with D unclear. The V gene lost 5 bases and the J gene lost 14 bases, with 19 bases spanning the gap. The CDR3 is 14 residues long. The germline V gene encodes CDR1 SEHNR and CDR2 FQNEAQ (reference sequence). CDR3 sequence: CASSERTALGTLHF. The CDR3 DNA is TGTGCCAGCAGCGAGCGGACCGCATTGGGAACCCTCCACTTT.

The chain links TRBV6-6 to TRBJ2-1; tentatively, D is TRBD1 (5 bases). V lost 6 bases, J lost 0 bases, and 15 bases lay in between. CDR3 size: 16 residues. Germline-derived CDR1 and CDR2 are MNHNY and SVGAGI (reference sequence). In DNA form, the CDR3 reads TGTGCCAGCAGATTGGACGGACACCCCTCCTACAATGAGCAGTTCTTC. This translates into CASRLDGHPSYNEQFF.

The gene calls are TRBV2 and TRBJ1-1; D call uncertain. The V end was cut by 7 bases, the J end by 1 base, with 10 bases between. CDR1 and CDR2 from the germline V gene are SNHLY and FYNNEI. This CDR3 spans 13 amino acids. In DNA form, the CDR3 reads TGTGCCAGCATCGAGGGTCCGAACACTGAAGCTTTCTTT. Its protein product is CASIEGPNTEAFF. The full variable domain, with the rest looked up from reference TRBV2 and TRBJ1-1, is EPEVTQTPSHQVTQMGQEVILRCVPISNHLYFYWYRQILGQKVEFLVSFYNNEISEKSEIFDDQFSVERPDGSNFTLKIRSTKLEDSAMYFCASIEGPNTEAFFGQGTRLTVV.

This clone came up once. The V call is TRBV28, the J call TRBJ1-3; a weak D match, TRBD1 (6 bases). Germline V gene lookup returns CDR1 MDHEN and CDR2 SYDVKM. The CDR3 contains 15 residues. Deletions cut 5 bases from V and 7 bases from J, with 18 bases between. For the CDR3, the DNA is TGTGCCAGCAGTCCCGCAGGGGTGGGAGTGAACACCATATATTTT. Translation: CASSPAGVGVNTIYF.

This chain connects TRBV7-6 to TRBJ2-3, with 8 nucleotides matching TRBD1. Trimming cost V 7 bases and J 2 bases; bases outside gene matches: 8. This CDR3 is built from 15 residues. The germline V gene has CDR1 SGHVS and CDR2 FNYEAQ. The CDR3 region is CASNTGGLHTDTQYF. CDR3 DNA: TGTGCCAGCAACACAGGGGGGCTTCACACAGATACGCAGTATTTT.

This chain links TRBV7-9 with TRBJ1-2, with D perhaps matching TRBD1 (5 bases). Germline CDR1 reads SEHNR; CDR2 reads FQNEAQ (reference sequence). V dropped 6 bases and J dropped 3 bases, with 11 bases sitting between them. This CDR3 comprises 13 residues. CDR3: CASRGWGDYGYTF. The CDR3 DNA follows: TGTGCCAGCAGAGGGTGGGGGGACTATGGCTACACCTTC. The full variable domain, with the rest looked up from reference TRBV7-9 and TRBJ1-2, is DTGVSQNPRHKITKRGQNVTFRCDPISEHNRLYWYRQTLGQGPEFLTYFQNEAQLEKSRLLSDRFSAERPKGSFSTLEIQRTEQGDSAMYLCASRGWGDYGYTFGSGTRLTVV.

The chain employs TRBV19 and TRBJ1-4; 10 bases are a match to TRBD1. Losses at the gene ends were 10 bases for V and 7 bases for J; bases not matched to a gene: 6. This CDR3 has 13 residues. The germline CDR1 and CDR2 sequences are LNHDA and SQIVND (reference sequence). The CDR3 spells CATRQGASEKLFF. As DNA, the CDR3 is TGTGCCACCCGACAGGGGGCCAGTGAAAAACTGTTTTTT.

The rearrangement links TRBV24-1 to TRBJ2-2, with D perhaps matching TRBD1 (5 bases). This CDR3 is built from 15 residues. V was pared by 9 bases and J by 3 bases, with 16 bases between. CDR1 and CDR2 from the germline V gene are KGHDR and SFDVKD. The CDR3 reads CATAKGNRDTGELFF. The CDR3 nucleotides read TGTGCCACCGCGAAGGGGAATCGGGACACCGGGGAGCTGTTTTTT.

The CDR3 reads CASSPLAGGYTGELFF. DNA of the CDR3: TGTGCCAGCAGCCCTCTGGCGGGAGGATACACCGGGGAGCTGTTTTTT. The gene calls are TRBV6-2 or TRBV6-3 and TRBJ2-2, with 8 bases fitting TRBD2. This CDR3 spans 16 amino acids. CDR1 is MNHEY and CDR2 is SVGEGT in the germline V gene. The J segment lost 3 bases and the V segment lost 6 bases, leaving 9 bases of the junction unmatched.

The chain couples TRBV7-3 to TRBJ1-1, with 9 bases that match TRBD1. From germline, CDR1 is SGHTA and CDR2 FQGTGA. The junction had 6 bases not matched to a gene; V was cut back by 5 bases and J by 8 bases. The CDR3 contains 13 residues. The CDR3 loop reads CASSLTGGYEAFF. CDR3 nucleotides: TGTGCCAGCAGCCTTACAGGGGGCTACGAAGCTTTCTTT.

The chain links TRBV6-5 to TRBJ2-3, with 9 bases aligning to TRBD1. The V segment lost 6 bases and the J segment 4 bases; nucleotides outside the gene matches: 5. There are 14 residues in the CDR3. Germline loops: CDR1 MNHEY, CDR2 SVGAGI. CDR3 in amino acids: CASRQDRGSDTQYF. DNA of the CDR3: TGTGCCAGCAGACAGGACAGGGGATCAGATACGCAGTATTTT.

This clone was seen a handful of times. This chain joins TRBV15 and TRBJ1-5, with 8 bases lining up with TRBD1. V lost 3 bases and J lost 6; bases outside the gene matches: 4. The V gene's germline CDR1 is LNHNV and CDR2 YYDKDF (reference sequence). There are 14 residues in the CDR3. This chain's CDR3 is CATSRDREFQPQHF. The DNA of the CDR3 is TGTGCCACCAGCAGGGACAGGGAGTTTCAGCCCCAGCATTTT.

The chain joins TRBV6-2 or TRBV6-3 to TRBJ2-3; D may be TRBD2 (6 bases). The CDR3 sequence is 14 residues long. The germline CDR1 and CDR2 sequences are MNHEY and SVGEGT. V was trimmed by 5 bases and J by 2 bases, leaving 11 bases between them. The CDR3 sequence is CASSPGRYTDTQYF. CDR3 DNA: TGTGCCAGCAGTCCGGGGAGGTACACAGATACGCAGTATTTT.

The chain combines TRBV7-9 with TRBJ1-5; D is unresolved. The ends were cut back, 3 bases at V and 6 bases at J, with 9 bases in the middle. The CDR3 contains 13 residues. Germline V gene data show CDR1 as SEHNR and CDR2 as FQNEAQ (reference sequence). CDR3 protein: CASSLAFGQPQHF. The CDR3 DNA sequence: TGTGCCAGCAGCTTGGCATTTGGTCAGCCCCAGCATTTT. Variable domain in full (rest from reference TRBV7-9 and TRBJ1-5): DTGVSQNPRHKITKRGQNVTFRCDPISEHNRLYWYRQTLGQGPEFLTYFQNEAQLEKSRLLSDRFSAERPKGSFSTLEIQRTEQGDSAMYLCASSLAFGQPQHFGDGTRLSIL.

The rearrangement joins TRBV19 to TRBJ1-5; maybe TRBD1 (5 bases). The CDR3 loop spans 16 amino acids. CDR1 and CDR2 (germline): LNHDA, SQIVND (reference sequence). V lost 5 bases and J lost 6, with 20 bases in between. CDR3 nucleotide sequence: TGTGCCAGTAGTCAGCAAAATAGGGGAGGGAGTCAGCCCCAGCATTTT. Residues: CASSQQNRGGSQPQHF. Combining the CDR3 with reference TRBV19 and TRBJ1-5 gives the whole variable domain DGGITQSPKYLFRKEGQNVTLSCEQNLNHDAMYWYRQDPGQGLRLIYYSQIVNDFQKGDIAEGYSVSREKKESFPLTVTSAQKNPTAFYLCASSQQNRGGSQPQHFGDGTRLSIL.

This clone was counted a few times. This chain uses TRBV6-5 with TRBJ1-1, with D perhaps TRBD1 (5 bases). CDR3 length: 14 amino acids. Germline CDR1 is MNHEY and CDR2 is SVGAGI. With 1 base removed from V and 6 bases from J, the gap between germline ends came to 12 bases. CDR3 loop: CASSYWGWGAEAFF. The CDR3 region has the DNA TGTGCCAGCAGTTACTGGGGTTGGGGGGCTGAAGCTTTCTTT.

This clone appeared a few times. At one of its ends the junction is not consistent with the germline gene, which may arise from a read error. The chain combines TRBV5-1 with TRBJ2-1; D is unresolved. The CDR3 runs 15 residues. Germline CDR1 reads SGHRS; CDR2 reads YFSETQ. The CDR3 sequence: CASSLEVRTYNEQFF. The CDR3, as DNA: TGTGCCAGCAGCCTTGAGGTGCGTACCTACAATGAGCAGTTCTTC.

V is TRBV5-5 and J is TRBJ2-2, with 7 bases fitting TRBD2. CDR1 and CDR2 from the germline V gene are SGHKS and YYEKEE (reference sequence). The V segment lost 7 bases and the J segment 3 bases; nucleotides outside the gene matches: 12. CDR3 length: 16 amino acids. For the CDR3, the DNA is TGTGCCAGCGCGCCATCTAGCGGAGGCTACACCGGGGAGCTGTTTTTT. Its protein product is CASAPSSGGYTGELFF. Combining the CDR3 with reference TRBV5-5 and TRBJ2-2 gives the whole variable domain DAGVTQSPTHLIKTRGQQVTLRCSPISGHKSVSWYQQVLGQGPQFIFQYYEKEERGRGNFPDRFSARQFPNYSSELNVNALLLGDSALYLCASAPSSGGYTGELFFGEGSRLTVL.

The chain combines TRBV30 with TRBJ1-4, with 7 bases identical to TRBD1. The CDR3 loop spans 16 amino acids. With 0 bases clipped from V and 6 bases from J, the junction kept 10 bases outside the gene matches. Looked up from germline, CDR1 is GTSNPN and CDR2 is SVGIG (reference sequence). The CDR3 DNA sequence: TGTGCCTGGAGTGTAAATGTGAGGGGGCGGCATGAAAAACTGTTTTTT. Its protein product is CAWSVNVRGRHEKLFF.

V and J are TRBV19 and TRBJ2-3; the match to TRBD2 covers 7 bases. Germline CDR1 LNHDA, CDR2 SQIVND (reference sequence). CDR3 length equals 14 residues. Trimming at V came to 8 bases and at J to 1 base, leaving 6 bases not matched to a gene. The DNA for the CDR3 is TGTGCCAGTTCCCTCGCGGGGGGCACAGATACGCAGTATTTT. As protein: CASSLAGGTDTQYF.

DNA of the CDR3: TGCGCCAGCAGCCCAACGGCAGGGGGCGAAGACGGCTACACCTTC. It encodes CASSPTAGGEDGYTF. The rearrangement uses TRBV5-1 and TRBJ1-2, with TRBD1 identical over 8 bases. Germline trimming cut 4 bases from V and 8 bases from J; bases unmatched to any gene: 13. Germline CDR1 reads SGHRS; CDR2 reads YFSETQ. The CDR3 is 15 amino acids.

This clone showed up just a few times. The V and J genes are TRBV12-3 or TRBV12-4 and TRBJ1-2; D uncertain. V was cut by 6 bases and J by 2 bases, with 10 bases left in between. The CDR3 sequence is 13 residues long. CDR3 loop: CASRISENYGYTF. CDR3 nucleotides: TGTGCCAGCAGGATCAGCGAGAACTATGGCTACACCTTC.